The 16 T cell receptor beta chains listed next were all sequenced from one sample in a study of regulatory T cells in long-lasting Graves disease. The sample's time point: persistent/refractory GD, antithyroid drugs over 5 years with positive TRAb. The TCR library was prepared using RNA isolated from PBMCs. Assembly of TCR beta libraries relied on iRepertoire HTBI primers together with Arm-PCR of CDR3 regions. TCRdb passed the multiplex PCR reads through MiXCR, listing each CDR3 protein once. The sample records some 340,000 distinct CDR3 sequences, approximately 25% being singletons. The sample consisted of peripheral blood mononuclear cells (PBMCs), taken when the disease was refractory, from a patient treated with antithyroid drugs. These receptors all stem from a woman aged 40 to 50 with Graves disease.

This clonotype was counted many times. The V call is TRBV28, the J call TRBJ1-5; D gene ambiguous. This CDR3 is 17 amino acids long. Germline lookup yields CDR1 MDHEN and CDR2 SYDVKM. V lost 5 bases to trimming and J lost 5 bases, with 22 bases between them. In DNA form, the CDR3 reads TGTGCCAGCAGTACGGATGGGGAAAGCGGAGCGGATCAGCCCCAGCATTTT. Its protein is CASSTDGESGADQPQHF.

This clonotype appeared many times. J is TRBJ2-4 and V is TRBV12-3 or TRBV12-4; D is uncertain. This CDR3 is built from 15 residues. Trimming shortened V by 3 bases and J by 0 bases, and 9 bases separated the two germline ends. In nucleotides, the CDR3 is TGTGCCAGCAGTTTGGGCAGACTAGCCAAAAACATTCAGTACTTC. Residues: CASSLGRLAKNIQYF.

The sample holds many counts of this clonotype. The chain uses TRBV2 and TRBJ1-4; TRBD1 matches 10 bases. The CDR3 length is 15 residues. The J segment lost 6 bases and the V segment lost 6 bases, leaving 7 bases of the junction unmatched. Per germline, CDR1 SNHLY and CDR2 FYNNEI. The CDR3 loop is CASSRQGTGDEKLFF. CDR3 nucleotides: TGTGCCAGCAGCCGACAGGGGACAGGGGATGAAAAACTGTTTTTT. Complete variable domain (other parts from reference TRBV2 and TRBJ1-4): EPEVTQTPSHQVTQMGQEVILRCVPISNHLYFYWYRQILGQKVEFLVSFYNNEISEKSEIFDDQFSVERPDGSNFTLKIRSTKLEDSAMYFCASSRQGTGDEKLFFGSGTQLSVL.

This clonotype was seen repeatedly, ten times or more. V gene TRBV15 combines with J gene TRBJ2-5, with D hard to call. This CDR3 contains 19 residues. Trimming shortened V by 1 base and J by 5 bases, and 26 bases separated the two germline ends. From germline, CDR1 is LNHNV and CDR2 YYDKDF (reference sequence). CDR3 in DNA: TGTGCCACCAGCAGAGGATATATAAATGGGCGGCAGCTATACGAGACCCAGTACTTC. Translated, it gives CATSRGYINGRQLYETQYF.

This chain uses TRBV19 with TRBJ2-4, with a tentative D call TRBD1 (5 bases). CDR3 length: 13 amino acids. V was shortened by 2 bases and J by 8 bases, with 10 bases between the two germline ends. Germline values: CDR1 LNHDA, CDR2 SQIVND (reference sequence). The CDR3 sequence: CASSIQGSDIQYF. The CDR3 nucleotides are TGTGCCAGTAGTATACAGGGTTCAGACATTCAGTACTTC.

This clonotype was counted between two and nine times. Since no conserved phenylalanine or tryptophan closes the CDR3, a read error is the likely cause. The chain is built from TRBV7-2 and TRBJ2-7; the D is unclear. The ends were cut back, 2 bases at V and 2 bases at J, with 13 bases in the middle. The germline CDR1 and CDR2 sequences are SGHTA and FQGNSA. The CDR3 consists of 15 residues. This chain's CDR3 is CASSLSPGRTYEQYS. The CDR3 DNA sequence: TGTGCCAGCAGCTTAAGCCCTGGACGCACCTACGAGCAGTACTCC.

This clonotype was counted at least ten times. V gene TRBV29-1 combines with J gene TRBJ2-7, with D tentatively TRBD2 (6 bases). The CDR3 has 12 residues. Germline V CDR1 and CDR2: SQVTM, ANQGSEA. Trimming pared 4 bases from V and 1 base from J, leaving 8 bases between. The CDR3 sequence: CSVVRGSYEQYF. The CDR3 region has the DNA TGCAGCGTTGTTCGGGGGTCCTACGAGCAGTACTTC.

This clonotype occurred many times. V gene TRBV7-9 combines with J gene TRBJ2-5, with D possibly matching TRBD2 (5 bases). V was pared by 1 base and J by 3 bases, with 9 bases between. The CDR3 extends over 14 amino acids. CDR1 is SEHNR and CDR2 is FQNEAQ in the germline V gene (reference sequence). As DNA, the CDR3 is TGTGCCAGCAGCTTAGGAGGGAGTGAAGAGACCCAGTACTTC. This encodes CASSLGGSEETQYF.

Concerning this clonotype itself: A clone one base away is much larger, so this may be a read error. No conserved phenylalanine or tryptophan ends this CDR3, so it is likely a read error. The chain joins TRBV28 to TRBJ2-2; weak D call: TRBD2 (7 bases). CDR3 length equals 14 residues. From germline, CDR1 is MDHEN and CDR2 SYDVKM. Trimming removed 4 bases from V and 8 bases from J, with 14 bases in between. The CDR3 coding sequence is TGTGCCAGCAGTTCGGGACAAGCGGGAGGGGAGCTGTTTTTA. Translation: CASSSGQAGGELFL.

This rearrangement joins TRBV7-8 to TRBJ1-1, with D perhaps TRBD1 (6 bases). CDR3 length: 15 amino acids. V was trimmed by 5 bases and J by 1 base, leaving 14 bases between them. CDR1 and CDR2 (germline): SGHVS, FQNEAQ. In DNA form, the CDR3 reads TGTGCCAGCAGCCTTGGGGGGGCTTCGAACACTGAAGCTTTCTTT. Its protein is CASSLGGASNTEAFF.

This clonotype was seen ten or more times. The CDR3 region has the DNA TGTGCCACCAGTGAGGGAGGGGGCGGAAGCTCCTACGAGCAGTACTTC. It codes for CATSEGGGGSSYEQYF. The chain joins TRBV24-1 to TRBJ2-7, with D perhaps matching TRBD1 or TRBD2 (7 bases each). There are 16 residues in the CDR3. Trimming removed 4 bases from V and 0 bases from J, with 15 bases in between. Germline values: CDR1 KGHDR, CDR2 SFDVKD.

This clonotype was observed a few times. The chain links TRBV20-1 to TRBJ2-5, with 11 bases matching TRBD2. V lost 4 bases and J lost 6; bases outside the gene matches: 10. This CDR3 contains 15 residues. CDR1 is DFQATT, CDR2 SNEGSKA, per germline (reference sequence). The CDR3 DNA is TGCAGTGCTACCCCCATAGCGGGAGGGCGAAAGACCCAGTACTTC. Translated: CSATPIAGGRKTQYF.

This clonotype was counted a few times. The V gene is TRBV14, the J gene TRBJ1-2, with 10 bases aligning to TRBD1. The CDR3 covers 14 residues. Germline CDR1 reads SGHDN; CDR2 reads FVKESK. Trimming cost V 2 bases and J 7 bases; bases outside gene matches: 4. The CDR3 spells CASSQTGTGAGYTF. The CDR3, as DNA: TGTGCCAGCAGCCAAACCGGGACAGGGGCTGGCTACACCTTC. Based on the CDR3 plus reference TRBV14 and TRBJ1-2, the full variable domain is EAGVTQFPSHSVIEKGQTVTLRCDPISGHDNLYWYRRVMGKEIKFLLHFVKESKQDESGMPNNRFLAERTGGTYSTLKVQPAELEDSGVYFCASSQTGTGAGYTFGSGTRLTVV.

This chain joins TRBV10-3 and TRBJ2-2; 11 positions agree with TRBD2. The germline CDR1 and CDR2 sequences are ENHRY and SYGVKD. With 3 bases clipped from V and 0 bases from J, the junction kept 6 bases outside the gene matches. The CDR3 spans 18 residues. The CDR3 region has the DNA TGTGCCATCAGTGAACCTAGACTAGCGGGAACGAACACCGGGGAGCTGTTTTTT. Translating gives CAISEPRLAGTNTGELFF.

The V call is TRBV20-1, the J call TRBJ2-4, with 9 bases matching TRBD2. Per germline, CDR1 DFQATT and CDR2 SNEGSKA (reference sequence). Losses at the gene ends were 0 bases for V and 0 bases for J; bases not matched to a gene: 6. The CDR3 has 17 amino acids. CDR3: CSARDLVSGGAKNIQYF. CDR3 nucleotides: TGCAGTGCTAGAGATCTCGTTAGCGGGGGAGCCAAAAACATTCAGTACTTC.

This clonotype was counted many times. Here the CDR3 reads CASRGYQGSPLHF. The DNA of the CDR3 is TGTGCCAGCAGGGGCTACCAAGGGTCACCCCTCCACTTT. The J gene is TRBJ1-6, the V gene TRBV6-1; no firm D call. The V gene's germline CDR1 is MNHNS and CDR2 SASEGT. The CDR3 has 13 amino acids. Trimming took 6 bases from V and 10 from J, leaving 13 bases between them.